What follows are 28 T cell receptor beta chains derived from one specimen sequenced in a study of beta chain features in type 1 diabetes. Expressed TCRB transcripts were sequenced after all isolated RNA was converted to cDNA. Method: immunoSEQ multiplex PCR; TCRdb's copy keeps in-frame clones and lacks some. The sample has under 950,000 clones, about a sixth seen once. The specimen was naive CD4+ T cells from blood. The receptors shown here come from a woman aged 18-29 years in good health.

In its sample, this clone was seen a few times. The V gene is TRBV4-2, the J gene TRBJ2-1; 14 positions match TRBD2. Germline V gene data show CDR1 as LGHNA and CDR2 as YNFKEQ. V shed 1 base, J shed 7 bases, and the junction held 9 bases outside the gene matches. The CDR3 has 18 amino acids. The CDR3 nucleotides are TGTGCCAGCAGCCAAGGGGGACTAGCGGGAGAGATAAAAAATGAGCAGTTCTTC. Its translation is CASSQGGLAGEIKNEQFF.

V usage is TRBV15 and J usage is TRBJ2-1; D not resolved. The V end was cut by 0 bases, the J end by 5 bases, with 11 bases between. The germline gives CDR1 LNHNV, CDR2 YYDKDF (reference sequence). CDR3 length: 15 residues. CDR3 DNA sequence: TGTGCCACCAGCAGAGATCTGTACAACAACAATGAGCAGTTCTTC. It codes for CATSRDLYNNNEQFF.

This clone showed up just a few times. The chain recombines TRBV6-5 with TRBJ2-7; 8 nucleotides match TRBD1. From germline, CDR1 is MNHEY and CDR2 SVGAGI. Trimming removed 2 bases from V and 3 bases from J; junction bases left unmatched: 6. The CDR3 is made up of 15 amino acids. In DNA, the CDR3 is TGTGCCAGCAGTTACGCGGACAGGGAAGGCTACGAGCAGTACTTC. Amino acid sequence: CASSYADREGYEQYF.

This clone was observed many times. V and J are TRBV19 and TRBJ2-4; D is uncertain. Germline loops: CDR1 LNHDA, CDR2 SQIVND (reference sequence). The V end lost 3 bases, the J end lost 8 bases, and 14 bases lay between the germline ends. The CDR3 spans 14 residues. The CDR3 protein is CASSIGAIDDIQYF. CDR3 bases: TGTGCCAGTAGTATCGGTGCAATAGATGACATTCAGTACTTC.

This clone was counted between two and nine times. The chain employs TRBV14 and TRBJ1-4; D might be TRBD1 (5 bases). This CDR3 spans 18 amino acids. V gave up 0 bases and J gave up 0 bases, with 14 bases separating them. Germline V lookup: CDR1 SGHDN, CDR2 FVKESK. CDR3: CASSQEGDRRPTNEKLFF. The CDR3 DNA sequence: TGTGCCAGCAGCCAAGAGGGAGACAGAAGACCAACTAATGAAAAACTGTTTTTT. The full variable domain, rest sourced from reference TRBV14 and TRBJ1-4, is EAGVTQFPSHSVIEKGQTVTLRCDPISGHDNLYWYRRVMGKEIKFLLHFVKESKQDESGMPNNRFLAERTGGTYSTLKVQPAELEDSGVYFCASSQEGDRRPTNEKLFFGSGTQLSVL.

The chain links TRBV7-9 to TRBJ2-1, with D unresolved. CDR3 length: 15 residues. With 5 bases removed from V and 3 bases from J, the gap between germline ends came to 14 bases. Per the germline V gene, CDR1 is SEHNR and CDR2 is FQNEAQ (reference sequence). The CDR3 nucleotides read TGTGCCAGCAGCCCCCTAGGCTTGCTCTACAATGAGCAGTTCTTC. Translation gives CASSPLGLLYNEQFF.

This clone was counted a few times. V gene TRBV20-1 combines with J gene TRBJ2-7, with a weak D call TRBD2 (6 bases). V was shortened by 6 bases and J by 6 bases, with 12 bases between the two germline ends. The CDR3 length is 11 residues. CDR1 is DFQATT, CDR2 SNEGSKA, per germline (reference sequence). The DNA for the CDR3 is TGCAGTGCGGGGGGACTGGTCGAGCAGTACTTC. As protein: CSAGGLVEQYF.

Turning to this clone: The same CDR3 also results from other DNA sequences found in this sample. The chain recombines TRBV28 with TRBJ1-2, with D possibly being TRBD1 (5 bases). Germline V gene sequence: CDR1 MDHEN, CDR2 SYDVKM. This CDR3 is 13 amino acids long. Trimming removed 3 bases from V and 0 bases from J, with 5 bases in between. The CDR3 coding sequence is TGTGCCAGCAGTTTGGGGCCTAACTATGGCTACACCTTC. It specifies CASSLGPNYGYTF.

Notes on this clone: One junction end disagrees with the germline gene, perhaps due to a read error. This sequence joins TRBV20-1 and TRBJ2-5; D is possibly TRBD1 (6 bases). The germline V gene has CDR1 DFQATT and CDR2 SNEGSKA (reference sequence). CDR3 length: 11 amino acids. The CDR3 loop reads CGEGDREPQYF. DNA for the CDR3: TGCGGTGAGGGGGACCGAGAGCCCCAGTACTTC.

This clone has more than one count but fewer than ten. The J gene is TRBJ1-2, the V gene TRBV28, with D unclear. Deletions cut 3 bases from V and 5 bases from J, with 10 bases between. The germline V gene has CDR1 MDHEN and CDR2 SYDVKM. This CDR3 contains 13 residues. The CDR3 sequence: CASSLMREYGYTF. The CDR3 DNA is TGTGCCAGCAGTTTGATGCGCGAGTATGGCTACACCTTC.

This clone has just a few counts. The rearrangement joins TRBV9 to TRBJ2-2, with TRBD2 as a possible D gene (6 bases). Trimming shortened V by 3 bases and J by 3 bases, and 9 bases separated the two germline ends. CDR1 SGDLS and CDR2 YYNGEE come from the germline V gene. CDR3 length: 14 amino acids. CDR3 protein: CASSAGSYTGELFF. CDR3 nucleotide sequence: TGTGCCAGCAGCGCCGGGAGTTACACCGGGGAGCTGTTTTTT.

The rearrangement uses TRBV2 and TRBJ2-4; the match to TRBD1 covers 7 bases. Germline assignment: CDR1 SNHLY and CDR2 FYNNEI. This CDR3 comprises 13 residues. V lost 5 bases to trimming and J lost 7 bases; unmatched junction nucleotides: 5. This CDR3 is CASSPDRSNIQYF. CDR3 sequence (DNA): TGTGCCAGCAGTCCGGACAGGAGTAACATTCAGTACTTC. The variable domain in full, with the rest retrieved from reference TRBV2 and TRBJ2-4, is EPEVTQTPSHQVTQMGQEVILRCVPISNHLYFYWYRQILGQKVEFLVSFYNNEISEKSEIFDDQFSVERPDGSNFTLKIRSTKLEDSAMYFCASSPDRSNIQYFGAGTRLSVL.

The chain couples TRBV28 to TRBJ1-1; D is unresolved. In germline, CDR1 is MDHEN, CDR2 SYDVKM. The CDR3 is made up of 19 amino acids. Trimming pared 6 bases from V and 0 bases from J, leaving 26 bases between. The CDR3 bases are TGTGCCAGCAGCATTAATCGGTGGGGTTCCTCTGGTATGAACACTGAAGCTTTCTTT. Translating gives CASSINRWGSSGMNTEAFF.

This clone was counted a few times. The chain carries TRBV7-9 and TRBJ1-2; perhaps TRBD1 as D (6 bases). The V end was cut by 5 bases, the J end by 3 bases, with 16 bases between. CDR3 size: 15 residues. CDR1 and CDR2 (germline): SEHNR, FQNEAQ (reference sequence). CDR3 amino acids: CASSPFQGPDYGYTF. CDR3 DNA sequence: TGTGCCAGCAGCCCCTTTCAGGGGCCCGACTATGGCTACACCTTC.

The rearrangement links TRBV7-2 to TRBJ2-5; 7 positions agree with TRBD2. Germline V gene sequence: CDR1 SGHTA, CDR2 FQGNSA. The CDR3 is 18 amino acids. J lost 4 bases, V lost 4 bases, and 18 bases had no gene match. DNA for the CDR3: TGTGCCAGCAGCTCCCACTCGCTAGGTGGGGAGGGACGAGAGACCCAGTACTTC. It yields the protein CASSSHSLGGEGRETQYF.

This clone was counted a few times. The chain is built from TRBV25-1 and TRBJ2-2; TRBD2 matches 8 bases. The CDR3 contains 15 residues. From germline, CDR1 is MGHDK and CDR2 SYGVNS. V trimming: 7 bases; J trimming: 2 bases; junction bases outside the gene matches: 6. The CDR3 loop reads CASTVGGVNTGELFF. The DNA of the CDR3 is TGTGCCAGCACTGTCGGGGGGGTAAACACCGGGGAGCTGTTTTTT.

This clone has just a few counts. The J gene is TRBJ1-5, the V gene TRBV7-2; unclear D gene. The CDR3 is made up of 15 amino acids. Germline assignment: CDR1 SGHTA and CDR2 FQGNSA. Trimming removed 2 bases at V and 1 base at J, with 9 bases between. For the CDR3, the DNA is TGTGCCAGCAGCTTACAAAGGGTGAGCAATCAGCCCCAGCATTTT. Translation gives CASSLQRVSNQPQHF. Full variable domain (outside the CDR3, taken from reference TRBV7-2 and TRBJ1-5): GAGVSQSPSNKVTEKGKDVELRCDPISGHTALYWYRQSLGQGLEFLIYFQGNSAPDKSGLPSDRFSAERTGGSVSTLTIQRTQQEDSAVYLCASSLQRVSNQPQHFGDGTRLSIL.

There are a few counts of this clone. The J gene is TRBJ2-7, the V gene TRBV11-2, with no clear D. Trimming left V 5 bases short and J 3 bases short, with 11 bases between. The CDR3 consists of 13 residues. Germline CDR1 reads SGHAT; CDR2 reads FQNNGV. CDR3 sequence: CASSLASSYEQYF. The CDR3 DNA is TGTGCCAGCAGCCTTGCCTCTAGCTACGAGCAGTACTTC. Combining the CDR3 with reference TRBV11-2 and TRBJ2-7 gives the whole variable domain EAGVAQSPRYKIIEKRQSVAFWCNPISGHATLYWYQQILGQGPKLLIQFQNNGVVDDSQLPKDRFSAERLKGVDSTLKIQPAKLEDSAVYLCASSLASSYEQYFGPGTRLTVT.

The chain combines TRBV5-1 with TRBJ1-2; TRBD1 matches 8 bases. The CDR3 is 16 amino acids. The germline V gene encodes CDR1 SGHRS and CDR2 YFSETQ. With V trimmed by 4 bases and J by 4 bases, 12 bases remained unmatched. The CDR3 sequence: CASSPGIQGASYGYTF. In DNA form, the CDR3 reads TGCGCCAGCAGCCCCGGAATCCAGGGGGCGTCCTATGGCTACACCTTC. Combining the CDR3 with reference TRBV5-1 and TRBJ1-2 gives the whole variable domain KAGVTQTPRYLIKTRGQQVTLSCSPISGHRSVSWYQQTPGQGLQFLFEYFSETQRNKGNFPGRFSGRQFSNSRSEMNVSTLELGDSALYLCASSPGIQGASYGYTFGSGTRLTVV.

This clone turned up a few times. The J gene is TRBJ1-4, the V gene TRBV13, with D uncertain. From germline, CDR1 is PRHDT and CDR2 FYEKMQ (reference sequence). The CDR3 has 14 residues. Trimming removed 5 bases at V and 8 bases at J, with 15 bases between. CDR3 in amino acids: CASSPTTSTEKLFF. The CDR3 DNA reads as TGTGCCAGCAGCCCAACGACGAGTACGGAAAAACTGTTTTTT. Full variable domain (missing parts from reference TRBV13 and TRBJ1-4): AAGVIQSPRHLIKEKRETATLKCYPIPRHDTVYWYQQGPGQDPQFLISFYEKMQSDKGSIPDRFSAQQFSDYHSELNMSSLELGDSALYFCASSPTTSTEKLFFGSGTQLSVL.

Only a few counts were recorded for this clone. CDR3 DNA: TGTGCCAGCAGCGTAGCTTGGGGGACAGGGGGCAATGAGCAGTTCTTC. It is translated as CASSVAWGTGGNEQFF. The chain employs TRBV9 and TRBJ2-1; 11 bases are shared with TRBD1. This CDR3 is 16 amino acids long. Germline assignment: CDR1 SGDLS and CDR2 YYNGEE. After removal of 0 bases from V and 6 bases from J, the junction contained 5 bases not matched to a gene.

This chain connects TRBV25-1 to TRBJ2-1, with 9 bases aligning to TRBD1. CDR1 and CDR2 (germline): MGHDK, SYGVNS. This CDR3 spans 15 amino acids. Losses at the gene ends were 3 bases for V and 6 bases for J; bases not matched to a gene: 6. CDR3 region: CASSDRDRVINEQFF. The CDR3 DNA is TGTGCCAGCAGTGACCGGGACAGGGTCATCAATGAGCAGTTCTTC.

This clone was recorded a few times. V gene TRBV5-6 combines with J gene TRBJ1-2; D not resolved. Germline values: CDR1 SGHDT, CDR2 YYEEEE. Trimming took off 6 bases at V and 4 bases at J, with 7 bases between the two ends. The CDR3 is 11 amino acids. The CDR3 is CASTSGYGYTF. CDR3 nucleotides: TGTGCCAGCACATCGGGCTATGGCTACACCTTC.

This clone was observed a few times. Different DNA sequences within this sample yield the same CDR3. CDR3 loop: CASSLSQAGANVLTF. In DNA form, the CDR3 reads TGTGCCAGCAGTTTATCGCAGGCTGGGGCCAACGTCCTGACTTTC. V is TRBV28 and J is TRBJ2-6, with D uncertain. The germline gives CDR1 MDHEN, CDR2 SYDVKM. The CDR3 consists of 15 residues. V was trimmed by 1 base and J by 2 bases, leaving 6 bases between them.

The chain has TRBV7-9 and TRBJ2-1, with D unresolved. Trimming shortened V by 5 bases and J by 3 bases, and 17 bases separated the two germline ends. Germline CDR1 and CDR2: SEHNR and FQNEAQ (reference sequence). This CDR3 comprises 16 residues. The CDR3 coding sequence is TGTGCCAGCAGCCCGAGGTTCGGCACATTCTACAATGAGCAGTTCTTC. As protein: CASSPRFGTFYNEQFF.

The chain links TRBV7-8 to TRBJ1-1, with D tentatively TRBD1 (6 bases). The CDR3 covers 14 residues. Trimming removed 5 bases at V and 1 base at J, with 11 bases between. The V gene's germline CDR1 is SGHVS and CDR2 FQNEAQ. In nucleotides, the CDR3 is TGTGCCAGCAGCCTGATACAGGGGAACACTGAAGCTTTCTTT. It codes for CASSLIQGNTEAFF.

This clone has a handful of counts. J is TRBJ2-7 and V is TRBV29-1; 7 nucleotides line up with TRBD2. CDR1 and CDR2 from the germline V gene are SQVTM and ANQGSEA. This CDR3 spans 13 amino acids. The CDR3 sequence: CRGLKGGGYEQYF. DNA for the CDR3: TGCAGGGGGCTAAAGGGCGGGGGCTACGAGCAGTACTTC.

The rearrangement uses TRBV11-3 and TRBJ2-5; no firm D call. The CDR3 is made up of 11 amino acids. V was shortened by 5 bases and J by 2 bases, with 3 bases between the two germline ends. Germline V gene lookup returns CDR1 SGHNT and CDR2 YENEEA. In nucleotides, the CDR3 is TGTGCCAGCAGCCAACAAGAGACCCAGTACTTC. As protein: CASSQQETQYF. Looking up the rest from reference TRBV11-3 and TRBJ2-5 gives the full variable domain: EAGVVQSPRYKIIEKKQPVAFWCNPISGHNTLYWYLQNLGQGPELLIRYENEEAVDDSQLPKDRFSAERLKGVDSTLKIQPAELGDSAVYLCASSQQETQYFGPGTRLLVL.